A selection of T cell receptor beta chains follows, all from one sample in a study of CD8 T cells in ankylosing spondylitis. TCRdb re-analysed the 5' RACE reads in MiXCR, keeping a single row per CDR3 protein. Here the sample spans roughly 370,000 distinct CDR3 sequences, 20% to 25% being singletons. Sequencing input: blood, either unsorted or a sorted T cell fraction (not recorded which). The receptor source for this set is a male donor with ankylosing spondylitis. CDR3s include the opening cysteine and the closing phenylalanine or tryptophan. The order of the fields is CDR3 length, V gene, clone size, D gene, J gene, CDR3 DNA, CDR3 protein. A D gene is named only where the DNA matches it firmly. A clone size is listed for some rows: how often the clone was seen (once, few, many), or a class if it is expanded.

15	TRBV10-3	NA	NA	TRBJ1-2	TGTGCCATCAGTGAGTACCCGGAATCCAACAATGGCTACACCTTC	CAISEYPESNNGYTF
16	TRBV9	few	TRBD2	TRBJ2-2	TGTGCCAGCAGCGCAATAGCGGGGGCGAACACCGGGGAGCTGTTTTTT	CASSAIAGANTGELFF
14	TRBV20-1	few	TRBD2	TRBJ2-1	TGCAGTGGGACCGGGACTAGCGTGTTAAATGAGCAGTTCTTC	CSGTGTSVLNEQFF
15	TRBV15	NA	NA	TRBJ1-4	TGTGCCACCAGCAGTAACGGGATACGGGATGAAAAACTGTTTTTT	CATSSNGIRDEKLFF
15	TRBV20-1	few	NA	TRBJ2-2	TGCAGTGCTAGAGAGACGGGACTTGACACCGGGGAGCTGTTTTTT	CSARETGLDTGELFF
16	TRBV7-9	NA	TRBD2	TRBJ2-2	TGTGCCAGCAGCCGAGCGGGGGGGATGGTCACCGGGGAGCTGTTTTTT	CASSRAGGMVTGELFF
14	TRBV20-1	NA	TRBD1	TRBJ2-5	TGCAGTGCTCGGAGCCCAGGGGGCCTAGAGACCCAGTACTTC	CSARSPGGLETQYF
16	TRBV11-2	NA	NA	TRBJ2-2	TGTGCCAGCAGCTTATTAGGGGACCTAAACACCGGGGAGCTGTTTTTT	CASSLLGDLNTGELFF
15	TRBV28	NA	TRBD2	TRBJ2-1	TGTGCCATAGTATTAGCGGGAGGGCCGGAGGGGGTCAAGCTCTTC	CAIVLAGGPEGVKLF
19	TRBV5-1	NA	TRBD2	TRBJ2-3	TGCGCCAGTGGGAGTCCGACGGTAGGACTAGCGGGAGTCACAGATACGCAGTATTTT	CASGSPTVGLAGVTDTQYF
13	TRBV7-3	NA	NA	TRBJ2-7	TGTGCCAGCAGCTTAACGAGGGGCGCGGGGCAGTACTTC	CASSLTRGAGQYF
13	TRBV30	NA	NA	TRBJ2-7	TGTGCCTGGAGTCCTAGGGGGGGCAACGAGCAGTACTTC	CAWSPRGGNEQYF
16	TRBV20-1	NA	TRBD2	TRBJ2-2	TGCAGTGCTAGAGAGATAGCGGGGGGAAACACCGGGGAGCTGTTTTTT	CSAREIAGGNTGELFF
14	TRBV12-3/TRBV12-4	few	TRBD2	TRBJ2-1	TGTGCCAGCAGTCATACTAGCGGGAGAAATGAGCAGTTCTTC	CASSHTSGRNEQFF
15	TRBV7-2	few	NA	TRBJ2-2	TGTGCCAGCAGCTTAGGAGGCGGGCCCACCGGGGAGCTGTTTTTT	CASSLGGGPTGELFF
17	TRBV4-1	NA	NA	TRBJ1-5	TGCGCCAGCAGCCAAAGGGGGGACGGAGGATTTAATCAGCCCCAGCATTTT	CASSQRGDGGFNQPQHF
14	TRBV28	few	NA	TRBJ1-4	TGTGCCAGCAGTACGAGCCGGGGGATCGAAAAACTGTTTTTT	CASSTSRGIEKLFF
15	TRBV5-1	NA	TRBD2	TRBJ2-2	TGCGCCAGCAGCTTGGGCCAGGGAGGGATCGGGGAGCTGTTTTTT	CASSLGQGGIGELFF
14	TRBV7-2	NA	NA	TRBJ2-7	TGTGCCAGCAGCGGCAAGGGCGGATACTACGAGCAGTACTTC	CASSGKGGYYEQYF
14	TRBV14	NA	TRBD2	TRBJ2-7	TGTGCCAGCAGCCCTCGTAGGACTAGTAACGAGCAGTACTTC	CASSPRRTSNEQYF
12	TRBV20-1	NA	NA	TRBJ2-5	TGCAGTGCTAGAGGATTGGGCCGGTGGAAGTACTTC	CSARGLGRWKYF
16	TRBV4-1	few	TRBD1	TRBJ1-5	TGCGCCAGCAGCCCGTGGACAGGGGGCGCACAGCAGCCCCAGCATTTT	CASSPWTGGAQQPQHF
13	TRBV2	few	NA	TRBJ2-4	TGTGCCAGCATGATCACCTCCGGGGTATTTCAGTACTTC	CASMITSGVFQYF
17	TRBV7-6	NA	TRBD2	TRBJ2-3	TGTGCCAGCAGCTTATATGGAAGCGGGAGAGGTACAGATACGCAGTATTTT	CASSLYGSGRGTDTQYF
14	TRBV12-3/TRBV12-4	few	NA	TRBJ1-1	TGTGCCAGCAGTTTATCTGGGACAAACACTGAAGCTTTCTTT	CASSLSGTNTEAFF
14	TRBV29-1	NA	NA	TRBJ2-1	TGCAGCGTTTACGTCCCTGGCGCCTACAATGAGCAGTTCTTC	CSVYVPGAYNEQFF
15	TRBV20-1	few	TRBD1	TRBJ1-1	TGCAGTGCTAGAGAGCCGGGACAGAAGAACACTGAAGCTTTCTTT	CSAREPGQKNTEAFF
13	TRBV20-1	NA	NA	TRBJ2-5	TGCAGTGCTCTTAGGGTCTATCGGGAGACCCAGTACTTC	CSALRVYRETQYF
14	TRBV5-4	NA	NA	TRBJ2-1	TGTGCCAGCAGCTTGGACCAAACCTACAATGAGCAGTTCTTC	CASSLDQTYNEQFF
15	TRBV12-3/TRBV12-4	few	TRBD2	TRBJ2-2	TGTGCCAGCAGTCTCGCGGGGGGTCACACCGGGGAGCTGTTTTTT	CASSLAGGHTGELFF
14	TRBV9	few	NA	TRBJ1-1	TGTGCCAGCAGCCCCACACCAACGGGGACTGAAGCTTTCTTT	CASSPTPTGTEAFF
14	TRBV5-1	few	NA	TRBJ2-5	TGCGCCAGCAGCTTGTTTTACAGCGGGGAGACCCAGTACTTC	CASSLFYSGETQYF
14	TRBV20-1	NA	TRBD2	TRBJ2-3	TGCAGTGCCCTCTTTGGTATAGCGGGAGATACGCAGTATTTT	CSALFGIAGDTQYF
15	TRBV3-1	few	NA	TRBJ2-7	TGTGCCAGCAGTCGCCGGGACACCTCTTTCTACGAGCAGTACTTC	CASSRRDTSFYEQYF
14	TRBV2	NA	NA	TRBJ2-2	TGTGCCAGCACTGCCAGTACGAACACCGGGGAGCTGTTTTTT	CASTASTNTGELFF
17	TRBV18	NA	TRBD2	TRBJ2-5	TGTGCCAGCTCACCTGGACTAGCGGGAGGTTTCCAAGAGACCCAGTACTTC	CASSPGLAGGFQETQYF
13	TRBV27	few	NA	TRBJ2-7	TGTGCCAGCAGTCCCTCCCGGGGGAGGGAGCAGTACTTC	CASSPSRGREQYF
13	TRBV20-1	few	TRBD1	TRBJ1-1	TGCAGTGCTGATTCGACAGGGAATACTGAAGCTTTCTTT	CSADSTGNTEAFF
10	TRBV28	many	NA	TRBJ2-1	TGTGCCAGCTCCTACAATGAGCAGTTCTTC	CASSYNEQFF
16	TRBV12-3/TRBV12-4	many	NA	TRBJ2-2	TGTGCCAGCAGTCCCCGGGACACTACGAACACCGGGGAGCTGTTTTTT	CASSPRDTTNTGELFF
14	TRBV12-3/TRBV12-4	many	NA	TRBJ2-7	TGTGCCAGCAGTCGGAGGGCAATCTCCTACGAGCAGTACTTC	CASSRRAISYEQYF
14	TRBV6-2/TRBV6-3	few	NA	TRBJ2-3	TGTGCCAGCAGAAACGCAGGGAGCACAGATACGCAGTATTTT	CASRNAGSTDTQYF
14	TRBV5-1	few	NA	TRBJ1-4	TGCGCCAGCAGCTCAGGGACGGGGAGTGAAAAACTGTTTTTT	CASSSGTGSEKLFF
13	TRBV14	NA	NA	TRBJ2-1	TGTGCCAGCAGCCGATCGCGAGACAATGAGCAGTTCTTC	CASSRSRDNEQFF
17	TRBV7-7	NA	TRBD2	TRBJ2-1	TGTGCCAGCAGCCTTATGGGGCGGGAGGAAATCTACAATGAGCAGTTCTTC	CASSLMGREEIYNEQFF
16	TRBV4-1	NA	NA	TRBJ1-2	TGCGCCAGCAGCCAAGGACCGGGCCTCAACCTCTATGGCTACACCTTC	CASSQGPGLNLYGYTF
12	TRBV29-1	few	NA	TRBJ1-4	TGCAGCGTTGAGGGGGGCTTCGGGAAACTGTTTTTT	CSVEGGFGKLFF
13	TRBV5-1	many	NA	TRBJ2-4	TGCGCCAGCAGCTTGAGAGGGGGAAACATTCAGTACTTC	CASSLRGGNIQYF
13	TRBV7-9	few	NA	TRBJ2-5	TGTGCCAGCCGCTCCGGCAGGGGAGAGACCCAGTACTTC	CASRSGRGETQYF
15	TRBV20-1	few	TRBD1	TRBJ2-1	TGCAGTGCTACGCCGGGGACAGGGGGCCTCAATGAGCAGTTCTTC	CSATPGTGGLNEQFF